These T cell receptor beta chains were read from a single sample in a study of T cell repertoires in cytomegalovirus infection. TCRdb re-called the reads with MiXCR, one entry per CDR3 protein. The sample includes around 710,000 distinct CDR3 sequences, almost 30% of them seen just once. Their target antigens are unknown. The sample here was cultured CD8+ T cells from PBMCs, taken from culture after CMV antigen stimulation. Receptors were obtained from a human donor in good health (CMV status not recorded). Some clones in this sample may be carry-over from other donors' samples. Each CDR3 is given with its conserved first and last residue. Each record gives: J gene, D gene, V gene, clone size, CDR3 DNA, CDR3 protein. A D gene is named only where the DNA matches it firmly. Some rows mark clone size as missing; the rest say once, few, many or name a class of expanded clone.

TRBJ1-3 | . | TRBV10-3 | . | TGTGCCATCAGTGAGTCAGGGGCCCTCTCTGGAAACACCATATATTTT | CAISESGALSGNTIYF
TRBJ2-1 | . | TRBV7-6 | many | TGTGCCAGCAGCTTAGGGGGCAGGGTCAATGAGCAGTTCTTC | CASSLGGRVNEQFF
TRBJ2-7 | . | TRBV4-3 | . | TGCGCCAGCAGCCGAGAACTAGAATCCTACGAGCAGTACTTC | CASSRELESYEQYF
TRBJ1-3 | . | TRBV2 | . | TGTGCCAGCAGTGAGGGCATAACCGACCCCCGAAACACCATATATTTT | CASSEGITDPRNTIYF
TRBJ2-5 | TRBD2 | TRBV7-6 | . | TGTGCCAGCAGCCCCGCAGGAGTCTGGCGGGGGGCCCAAGAGACCCAGTACTTC | CASSPAGVWRGAQETQYF
TRBJ1-2 | . | TRBV27 | . | TGTGCCAGCAGTTTATCGTCGGCAGGGTGGAGTGGCTACACCTTC | CASSLSSAGWSGYTF
TRBJ2-2 | . | TRBV7-2 | many | TGTGCCAGCAGCTACGATGGGGTCGGATTCCCCGGGGAGCTGTTTTTT | CASSYDGVGFPGELFF
TRBJ2-1 | . | TRBV4-1 | few | TGCGCCAGCAGCTGGGACTCGGAGCAGTTCTTC | CASSWDSEQFF
TRBJ1-5 | TRBD1 | TRBV7-6 | . | TGTGCCAGCAGCTTAGGACAGGGCGGGGGTGGGGGTCAGCCCCAGCATTTT | CASSLGQGGGGGQPQHF
TRBJ2-2 | TRBD1 | TRBV9 | . | TGTGCCAGCAGCTTCCTGGGGCGGGTTCGGACAGGGCCCGGGGAGCTGTTTTTT | CASSFLGRVRTGPGELFF
TRBJ1-1 | TRBD1 | TRBV19 | . | TGTGCCAGTAGTATATCCAGGGGGGCGAACACTGAAGCTTTCTTT | CASSISRGANTEAFF
TRBJ1-1 | . | TRBV7-9 | . | TGTGCCAGCAGCCTCCCCAGGGAGGGGTACACTGAAGCTTTCTTT | CASSLPREGYTEAFF
TRBJ1-1 | . | TRBV25-1 | . | TGTGCCAGCAGCCTGGGCGGCTTATCGAACACTGAAGCTTTCTTT | CASSLGGLSNTEAFF
TRBJ1-1 | . | TRBV6-4 | . | TGTGCCAGCAGTGAAACGGCAGGGAACACTGAAGCTTTCTTT | CASSETAGNTEAFF
TRBJ1-1 | TRBD1 | TRBV12-3/TRBV12-4 | . | TGTGCCAGCAGCCGAAACCGAGGACAGGGGCGACTGAACACTGAAGCTTTCTTT | CASSRNRGQGRLNTEAFF
TRBJ2-3 | TRBD2 | TRBV6-2/TRBV6-3 | . | TGTGCCAGCAGTTACTCGATCCGTCTAGCGGGGCCTAGGGGGGATACGCAGTATTTT | CASSYSIRLAGPRGDTQYF
TRBJ1-2 | . | TRBV12-5 | many | TGTGCTAGTGGTCCCTCAGACAAAGACTATGGCTACACCTTC | CASGPSDKDYGYTF
TRBJ2-5 | TRBD2 | TRBV7-2 | . | TGTGCCAGCAGCTTCCCGGGACTAGCGGGAATAAACGTTTCCCAAGAGACCCAGTACTTC | CASSFPGLAGINVSQETQYF
TRBJ1-6 | TRBD1 | TRBV6-6 | few | TGTGCCAGCAGCCCCTGGACAGGGCGGGATTCACCCCTCCACTTT | CASSPWTGRDSPLHF
TRBJ2-5 | TRBD2 | TRBV7-8 | few | TGTGCCAGCAGCCCTGTACTAGCGGGGGGGCCCCAAGAGACCCAGTACTTC | CASSPVLAGGPQETQYF
TRBJ1-1 | . | TRBV7-9 | few | TGTGCCAGCAGCCCTCAGCCGGAAGCTTTCTTT | CASSPQPEAFF
TRBJ2-7 | TRBD1 | TRBV7-6 | few | TGTGCCAGCAGCTTAGAGGGGGCAGACGAGCAGTACTTC | CASSLEGADEQYF
TRBJ2-2 | . | TRBV27 | . | TGTGCCAGCAGCCCCTTTGTGGGGGGGCCTAACACCGGGGAGCTGTTTTTT | CASSPFVGGPNTGELFF
TRBJ2-7 | TRBD2 | TRBV6-5 | . | TGTGCCAGCAGTTACTCAAGCGGGGGCGTCGGCGAGCAGTACTTC | CASSYSSGGVGEQYF
TRBJ1-5 | . | TRBV9 | . | TGTGCCAGCAGCACGGGGATCGGGCCCCAGCATTTT | CASSTGIGPQHF
TRBJ1-5 | . | TRBV5-5 | few | TGTGCCAGCAGCTTGGTGGCCTCTTCGAATCAGCCCCAGCATTTT | CASSLVASSNQPQHF
TRBJ2-1 | TRBD2 | TRBV28 | few | TGTGCCAGCAGCGAAGCGGGGAACTACAATGAGCAGTTCTTC | CASSEAGNYNEQFF
TRBJ2-7 | . | TRBV5-8 | . | TGTGCCAGCAGCTTGGTAATCAGGGATTACGAGCAGTACTTC | CASSLVIRDYEQYF
TRBJ2-1 | TRBD2 | TRBV5-6 | few | TGTGCCAGCAGCTTGGAGGCAACTAGCGGGGGACCGTCCTACAATGAGCAGTTCTTC | CASSLEATSGGPSYNEQFF
TRBJ1-1 | . | TRBV25-1 | . | TGTGCCAGCAGCTGGGGGGATGGCACTGAAGCTTTCTTT | CASSWGDGTEAFF
TRBJ2-1 | TRBD1 | TRBV7-9 | . | TGTGCCAGCAGCCCAGGGCAGGGGGCGAACAATGAGCAGTTCTTC | CASSPGQGANNEQFF
TRBJ1-1 | TRBD1 | TRBV6-5 | . | TGTGCCAGCAGTTACACAGGGGGCGTCCCTCAAGCTTTCTTT | CASSYTGGVPQAFF
TRBJ2-2 | . | TRBV7-1 | . | TGTGCCAGCAACGGTCCTAGCGACAACACCGGGGAGCTGTTTTTT | CASNGPSDNTGELFF
TRBJ2-5 | TRBD2 | TRBV7-9 | . | TGTGGTAGTGGACTAGCGGGGGAAGAGACCCAGTACTTC | CGSGLAGEETQYF
TRBJ2-3 | . | TRBV7-2 | many | TGTGCCAGCAGCCCCAGTCCAGGGTCAGTGATAGATACGCAGTATTTT | CASSPSPGSVIDTQYF
TRBJ1-5 | . | TRBV6-6 | many | TGTGCCAGCAGTTACGGCCCCCATAGCAATCAGCCCCAGCATTTT | CASSYGPHSNQPQHF
TRBJ2-3 | . | TRBV7-9 | few | TGTGCCAGCAGCTTACACCCCGAGGTTGTCCTCAAAGATACGCAGTATTTT | CASSLHPEVVLKDTQYF
TRBJ2-1 | . | TRBV6-1 | . | TGTGCCAGCAGTGATCTGACTGCGAATGAGCAGTTCTTC | CASSDLTANEQFF